This record looks at one TCR beta chain sequence and its context. Its antigen is not known. This entry comes from a study of beta chain features in type 1 diabetes. General study findings and limits: Whether HLA type affects TCRB rearrangement stayed undetermined in the present work. Patients with type 1 diabetes showed fewer VDJ junction insertions and more deletions. Moderately but significantly shorter TCRB CDR3s were found in Type 1 diabetes patients in all four CD4+ subsets. Over-representation of high TCR-expressing cells was a possible consequence of cDNA sequencing.

Expressed TCRB transcripts got sequenced, as all isolated RNA was reverse transcribed. Only in-frame clones appear in the TCRdb table, and some are missing; sequencing was by immunoSEQ multiplex PCR. The sample has fewer than 45,000 clones, around 63% seen once. Every participating donor gave one draw, a heparinised blood sample averaging roughly 0.12 L. The CDR3 extends over 16 amino acids. CDR1 is SEHNR, CDR2 FQNEAQ, per germline (reference sequence). The junction had 7 bases not matched to a gene; V was cut back by 0 bases and J by 5 bases. V usage is TRBV7-9 and J usage is TRBJ2-3; the match to TRBD2 covers 8 bases. The sample comprised Tregs from blood. This sequence was found in a man aged 30 to 39 with type 1 diabetes. Some clones in this sample may be carry-over from other donors' samples. The CDR3 DNA sequence: TGTGCCAGCAGCTTAGCAAGCGCGGGGGGAGTAGATACGCAGTATTTT. It codes for CASSLASAGGVDTQYF.